A selection of T cell receptor beta chains follows, all from one sample in a study of radiotherapy plus CTLA-4 blockade in lung cancer. Assay used: immunoSEQ multiplex PCR; TCRdb lists only in-frame clones, some missing. The repertoire includes fewer than 40,000 clones, 70% to 75% of them detected once, and 8% to 9% sits in the top ten. The source material was peripheral blood, sampled from a patient treated with radiotherapy plus ipilimumab. The receptors were gathered from a human donor with non-small cell lung cancer who had stable disease on radiotherapy plus ipilimumab. CDR3s include the opening cysteine and the closing phenylalanine or tryptophan. The D gene is left open where the match is weak. The size field is filled for only some rows; it gives once, few, many or a size class.

clone size: -
V gene: TRBV2
J gene: TRBJ2-3
D gene: -
CDR3 DNA: TGTGCCAGCAGTGAAACTGGGGGTAACACAGATACGCAGTATTTT
CDR3 protein: CASSETGGNTDTQYF

clone size: -
V gene: TRBV28
J gene: TRBJ1-3
D gene: -
CDR3 DNA: TGTGCCAGCAGTTCCTCCTCGGGGGCCGCTCCCTCTGGAAACACCATATATTTT
CDR3 protein: CASSSSSGAAPSGNTIYF

clone size: -
V gene: TRBV5-1
J gene: TRBJ2-5
D gene: -
CDR3 DNA: TGCGCCAGCAGCATCAGGGGTCAAGAGACCCAGTACTTC
CDR3 protein: CASSIRGQETQYF

clone size: -
V gene: TRBV5-1
J gene: TRBJ1-1
D gene: TRBD1
CDR3 DNA: TGCGCCAGCAGCACCGACAGGGGCTCTGAAGCTTTCTTT
CDR3 protein: CASSTDRGSEAFF

clone size: -
V gene: TRBV5-6
J gene: TRBJ2-3
D gene: -
CDR3 DNA: TGTGCCAGCAGCTCTATAGGCACAGATACGCAGTATTTT
CDR3 protein: CASSSIGTDTQYF

clone size: -
V gene: TRBV29-1
J gene: TRBJ1-3
D gene: TRBD1
CDR3 DNA: TGCAGCGTTGGGGGACAGGCCCTCTCTGGAAACACCATATATTTT
CDR3 protein: CSVGGQALSGNTIYF

clone size: -
V gene: TRBV27
J gene: TRBJ1-3
D gene: -
CDR3 DNA: TGTGCCAGCAGTCCCTCCCGGGGACCGTACACCATATATTTT
CDR3 protein: CASSPSRGPYTIYF

clone size: -
V gene: TRBV6-1
J gene: TRBJ1-5
D gene: TRBD1
CDR3 DNA: TGTGCCAGCGGCAGGGGGCATTTTAGCAATCAGCCCCAGCATTTT
CDR3 protein: CASGRGHFSNQPQHF

clone size: few
V gene: TRBV4-1
J gene: TRBJ1-2
D gene: -
CDR3 DNA: TGCGCCAGCAGCCAAGAGCACGGTTCTTTCTATGGCTACACCTTC
CDR3 protein: CASSQEHGSFYGYTF

clone size: -
V gene: TRBV30
J gene: TRBJ2-4
D gene: TRBD1
CDR3 DNA: TGTGCCTGGAGTGTACTCGGACAGGGGGCGATTCAGTACTTC
CDR3 protein: CAWSVLGQGAIQYF

clone size: -
V gene: TRBV29-1
J gene: TRBJ2-1
D gene: TRBD1
CDR3 DNA: TGCAGCGTTCTACAAGCGCGACAGGGAGTTTACGAGCAGTTCTTC
CDR3 protein: CSVLQARQGVYEQFF